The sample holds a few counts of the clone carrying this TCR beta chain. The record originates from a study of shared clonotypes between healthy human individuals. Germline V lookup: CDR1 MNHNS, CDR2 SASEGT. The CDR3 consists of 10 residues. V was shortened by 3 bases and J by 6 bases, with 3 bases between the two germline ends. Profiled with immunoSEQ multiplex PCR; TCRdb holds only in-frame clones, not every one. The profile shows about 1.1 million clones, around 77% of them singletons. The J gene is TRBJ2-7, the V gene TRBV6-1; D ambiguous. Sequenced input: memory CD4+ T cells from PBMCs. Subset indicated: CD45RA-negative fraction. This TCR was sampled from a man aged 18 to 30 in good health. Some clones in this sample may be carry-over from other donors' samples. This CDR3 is CASSETEQYF. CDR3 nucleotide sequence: TGTGCCAGCAGTGAGACCGAGCAGTACTTC.